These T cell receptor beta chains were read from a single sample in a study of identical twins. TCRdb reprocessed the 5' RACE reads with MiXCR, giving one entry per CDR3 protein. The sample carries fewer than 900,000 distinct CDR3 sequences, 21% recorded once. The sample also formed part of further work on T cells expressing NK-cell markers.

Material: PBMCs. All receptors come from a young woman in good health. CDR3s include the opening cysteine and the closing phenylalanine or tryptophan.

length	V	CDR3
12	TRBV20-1	CSCRTDQETQYF
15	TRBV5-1	CASSLMGPNTGELFF
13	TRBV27	CASSEAARYGYTF
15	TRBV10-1	CASSESTNGYHEQYF
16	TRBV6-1	CASSPGTGLDTGELFF
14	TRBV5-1	CASSLAGVGSPLHF
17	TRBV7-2	CASSKLGLAGSYNEQFF
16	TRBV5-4	CASSLSRNGIHNEQFF
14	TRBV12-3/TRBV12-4	CASSLPPGPYEQYF
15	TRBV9	CASSAGDRAYNEQFF
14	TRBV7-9	CASSPMGGLGEQYF
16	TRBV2	CASRAVGLVSTDTQYF
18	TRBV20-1	CSARDPFGGRAGTDTQYF
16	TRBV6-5	CASSYGLAGDGDTQYF
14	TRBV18	CASSGGRQIYEQYF
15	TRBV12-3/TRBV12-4	CASSFGQTTNEKLFF
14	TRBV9	CASSVGASTDTQYF
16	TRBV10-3	CAISESPGQRTGELFF
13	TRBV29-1	CSVLEGGPYEQYF
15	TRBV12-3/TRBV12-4	CASSFVLIGEYGYTF
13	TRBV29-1	CSVDRDLADTQYF
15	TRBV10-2	CASSDFTGAVYEQYF
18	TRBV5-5	CASSSGGLAGGRADTQYF